What follows are 5 T cell receptor beta chains derived from one specimen sequenced in a study of blood T cell repertoires in COVID-19. Some clones are missing from TCRdb's copy, which holds only in-frame ones; the method was immunoSEQ multiplex PCR. This sample has approximately 150,000 clones; around 83% occur once, and the top ten carry roughly a tenth. Sequences were obtained from peripheral blood. These receptors were obtained from a man aged 55 to 70 with active or convalescent COVID-19.

The genes are TRBV7-8 and TRBJ2-1, with a possible D match to TRBD1 (6 bases). Germline V gene lookup returns CDR1 SGHVS and CDR2 FQNEAQ. This CDR3 is built from 15 residues. Between the trimmed V and J ends, which lost 5 bases and 7 bases, there was a span of 18 bases. CDR3: CASSLSSGHGNEQFF. In nucleotides, the CDR3 is TGTGCCAGCAGCCTAAGTTCGGGACACGGGAATGAGCAGTTCTTC. The variable domain in full, completed from reference TRBV7-8 and TRBJ2-1, reads GAGVSQSPRYKVAKRGQDVALRCDPISGHVSLFWYQQALGQGPEFLTYFQNEAQLDKSGLPSDRFFAERPEGSVSTLKIQRTQQEDSAVYLCASSLSSGHGNEQFFGPGTRLTVL.

V is TRBV10-2 and J is TRBJ1-2; D is uncertain. Per germline, CDR1 WSHSY and CDR2 SAAADI. There are 13 residues in the CDR3. The V gene lost 2 bases and the J gene lost 0 bases, with 4 bases spanning the gap. CDR3 in DNA: TGCGCCAGCAGTGAGGACACTAACTATGGCTACACCTTC. Its protein product is CASSEDTNYGYTF.

The chain combines TRBV19 with TRBJ1-1, with D possibly being TRBD1 (6 bases). The CDR3 length is 15 residues. V was trimmed by 3 bases and J by 6 bases, leaving 17 bases between them. Germline assignment: CDR1 LNHDA and CDR2 SQIVND (reference sequence). CDR3: CASSIPTGRNAEAFF. The DNA for the CDR3 is TGTGCCAGTAGTATCCCGACAGGCCGTAACGCTGAAGCTTTCTTT.

This clone was found once. The chain links TRBV28 to TRBJ1-5; D gene unclear. Trimming removed 6 bases at V and 6 bases at J, with 12 bases between. CDR3 length equals 13 residues. CDR1 is MDHEN and CDR2 is SYDVKM in the germline V gene. The CDR3 reads CASSPGNSQPQHF. As DNA, the CDR3 is TGTGCCAGCAGCCCCGGGAATAGTCAGCCCCAGCATTTT.

V and J are TRBV5-1 and TRBJ2-3, with 9 nucleotides matching TRBD2. Germline V lookup: CDR1 SGHRS, CDR2 YFSETQ. Germline trimming cut 3 bases from V and 5 bases from J; bases unmatched to any gene: 4. The CDR3 is 14 residues long. The CDR3 nucleotides are TGCGCCAGCAGCTGGAAGACTAGCGGAGATACGCAGTATTTT. This sequence encodes CASSWKTSGDTQYF.